The 18 T cell receptor beta chains listed next were all sequenced from one sample in a study of beta chain features in type 1 diabetes. Overall study results and limits: Shortening that was moderate but significant affected the TCRB CDR3s of Type 1 diabetes patients in all four CD4+ subsets.

Which antigens these TCRs recognize remains unknown. All of the isolated RNA was reverse transcribed, so expressed TCRB transcripts were sequenced. Some clones are missing from TCRdb's copy, which holds only in-frame ones; the method was immunoSEQ multiplex PCR. The table has around 650,000 clones, around 11% seen once. The sample was naive CD4+ T cells from blood. These TCRs come from a man between 25 and 39 years old with type 1 diabetes.

The chain carries TRBV18 and TRBJ2-7; the match to TRBD1 covers 8 bases. V shed 0 bases, J shed 2 bases, and the junction held 0 bases outside the gene matches. Germline V lookup: CDR1 KGHSH, CDR2 LQKENI. The CDR3 extends over 14 amino acids. The CDR3 loop reads CASSPPDRAYEQYF. DNA for the CDR3: TGTGCCAGCTCACCACCGGACAGGGCCTACGAGCAGTACTTC.

The rearrangement links TRBV2 to TRBJ2-7, with unresolved D. The CDR3 spans 16 residues. The V end was cut by 0 bases, the J end by 6 bases, with 18 bases between. Looked up from germline, CDR1 is SNHLY and CDR2 is FYNNEI. The CDR3 protein is CASSEAPSLFSGEQYF. The CDR3 region has the DNA TGTGCCAGCAGTGAAGCACCATCGTTGTTTTCGGGCGAGCAGTACTTC.

V usage is TRBV25-1 and J usage is TRBJ1-6, with unresolved D. The V gene lost 3 bases and the J gene lost 0 bases, with 9 bases spanning the gap. The CDR3 contains 16 residues. Looked up from germline, CDR1 is MGHDK and CDR2 is SYGVNS. In DNA form, the CDR3 reads TGTGCCAGCAGTGATTTTAGGAGCTCCTATAATTCACCCCTCCACTTT. Translating gives CASSDFRSSYNSPLHF.

The genes are TRBV28 and TRBJ2-3, with D uncertain. The CDR3 consists of 12 residues. The germline V and J ends were trimmed by 5 bases and 9 bases, with 12 bases remaining between them. In germline, CDR1 is MDHEN, CDR2 SYDVKM. The chain's CDR3 is CASSPTRKTQYF. In DNA, the CDR3 is TGTGCCAGCAGTCCTACACGAAAGACGCAGTATTTT.

The V call is TRBV7-2, the J call TRBJ2-7; 7 bases match TRBD1. V lost 7 bases, J lost 4 bases, and 7 bases stayed unmatched. The CDR3 has 13 amino acids. CDR1 and CDR2 (germline): SGHTA, FQGNSA. This chain's CDR3 is CASTRTGLYEQYF. Written as DNA, the CDR3 is TGTGCCAGCACCCGGACAGGCCTTTACGAGCAGTACTTC.

This clone was seen more than once but under ten times. The chain couples TRBV4-1 to TRBJ2-7; D may be TRBD2 (5 bases). The CDR3 consists of 16 residues. V lost 1 base and J lost 0, with 13 bases in between. The V gene's germline CDR1 is MGHRA and CDR2 YSYEKL. The CDR3 sequence: CASSQGRLLPSYEQYF. The DNA for the CDR3 is TGCGCCAGCAGCCAAGGGCGACTACTACCCTCCTACGAGCAGTACTTC.

The V and J genes are TRBV4-3 and TRBJ2-7; D not certain. Trimming stripped 1 base from V and 6 bases from J, with 13 bases between. Germline CDR1 is LGHNA and CDR2 is YSLEER. The CDR3 consists of 14 residues. CDR3 sequence: CASSQVVSGSEQYF. CDR3 nucleotides: TGCGCCAGCAGCCAAGTTGTCTCAGGATCCGAGCAGTACTTC.

This clone was recorded a few times. The chain is built from TRBV7-9 and TRBJ2-1; D gene uncertain. The CDR3 length is 11 residues. Trimming cost V 5 bases and J 3 bases, with 2 bases left between them. CDR1 is SEHNR and CDR2 is FQNEAQ in the germline V gene (reference sequence). The CDR3 DNA sequence: TGTGCCAGCAGCAACTACAATGAGCAGTTCTTC. Its translation is CASSNYNEQFF.

This clone was counted between two and nine times. Here the CDR3 reads CASSLAQKETQYF. The CDR3 nucleotides read TGTGCCAGCAGCTTAGCACAGAAAGAGACCCAGTACTTC. The V call is TRBV7-2, the J call TRBJ2-5, with D uncertain. Germline V lookup: CDR1 SGHTA, CDR2 FQGNSA. The CDR3 covers 13 residues. V lost 0 bases and J 3 bases, leaving 5 bases between the germline ends.

This clone was seen a few times. CDR3 nucleotide sequence: TGCGCCAGCAGCCAAGAAGGGTCAGCGAACACCATATATTTT. It yields the protein CASSQEGSANTIYF. The V call is TRBV4-3, the J call TRBJ1-3; no reliable D call. The CDR3 spans 14 residues. Germline-derived CDR1 and CDR2 are LGHNA and YSLEER. V was cut by 0 bases and J by 7 bases, with 10 bases left in between.

A single count supports this clone. This chain joins TRBV28 and TRBJ2-5; 9 bases map to TRBD2. Per the germline V gene, CDR1 is MDHEN and CDR2 is SYDVKM. CDR3 size: 12 residues. The ends lost 8 bases at V and 5 bases at J; junction bases unmatched: 3. The CDR3: CASAGGLETQYF. DNA for the CDR3: TGTGCCAGCGCGGGGGGGCTGGAGACCCAGTACTTC.

The chain has TRBV9 and TRBJ2-3; D remains ambiguous. The CDR3 totals 14 residues. The germline V gene has CDR1 SGDLS and CDR2 YYNGEE. V was cut by 3 bases and J by 3 bases, with 11 bases left in between. The CDR3 DNA reads as TGTGCCAGCAGCGCCTTCTCTGCTACAGATACGCAGTATTTT. Translated, it gives CASSAFSATDTQYF.

This clone was seen only a few times. The chain recombines TRBV5-1 with TRBJ2-7; D may be TRBD1 (6 bases). V was trimmed by 5 bases and J by 2 bases, leaving 14 bases between them. From germline, CDR1 is SGHRS and CDR2 YFSETQ. The CDR3 consists of 14 residues. CDR3 bases: TGCGCCAGCAGATCCGGACAGCCAGCCTACGAGCAGTACTTC. This sequence encodes CASRSGQPAYEQYF.

This clone was picked up a small number of times. In nucleotides, the CDR3 is TGTGCCAGTAGTTTACAGGGGTTGGGCTATGGCTACACCTTC. Translation: CASSLQGLGYGYTF. The rearrangement joins TRBV19 to TRBJ1-2, with TRBD1 matching over 7 bases. The trim removed 5 bases at V and 4 bases at J, leaving 7 bases unmatched. Looked up from germline, CDR1 is LNHDA and CDR2 is SQIVND (reference sequence). CDR3 length: 14 residues.

This clone has only a few counts. V is TRBV7-9 and J is TRBJ1-2; D not certain. CDR1 and CDR2 (germline): SEHNR, FQNEAQ (reference sequence). This CDR3 has 12 residues. Between the trimmed V and J ends, which lost 2 bases and 7 bases, there was a span of 8 bases. DNA for the CDR3: TGTGCCAGCAGCTTAACTAGGGTTGGCTACACCTTC. Translated: CASSLTRVGYTF.

This clone occurred a few times. This sequence joins TRBV29-1 and TRBJ2-5; D gene unclear. Germline V gene sequence: CDR1 SQVTM, CDR2 ANQGSEA. The CDR3 loop spans 14 amino acids. The V gene lost 3 bases and the J gene lost 1 base, with 12 bases spanning the gap. CDR3 DNA sequence: TGCAGCGTTGACCTGGCGGTAACCCAAGAGACCCAGTACTTC. This sequence encodes CSVDLAVTQETQYF.

This sequence joins TRBV6-1 and TRBJ2-7; maybe TRBD2 (6 bases). The CDR3 loop spans 13 amino acids. In germline, CDR1 is MNHNS, CDR2 SASEGT. The ends were cut back, 6 bases at V and 6 bases at J, with 15 bases in the middle. This CDR3 reads CASRKLAISEQYF. As DNA, the CDR3 is TGTGCCAGCAGAAAACTAGCTATCAGCGAGCAGTACTTC.

In this sample, this clone turned up a few times. The V call is TRBV25-1, the J call TRBJ1-6, with TRBD1 as a possible D gene (5 bases). V was trimmed by 1 base and J by 0 bases, leaving 7 bases between them. The CDR3 is 16 residues long. Germline V gives CDR1 MGHDK, CDR2 SYGVNS. The DNA of the CDR3 is TGTGCCAGCAGTGAATCCCAGGGCTCCTATAATTCACCCCTCCACTTT. It translates to CASSESQGSYNSPLHF.